This T cell receptor beta chain is from a study of T cells in Graves' hyperthyroidism and ophthalmopathy. Points from the study as a whole: Ophthalmopathy was identified by the model a median around 6.3 months ahead of onset.

This clonotype was seen ten or more times. The antigen is undetermined. RNA transcripts gave rise to amplified TCR beta CDR3 regions. TCR CDR3 underwent first-round RT-PCR with the HTBI primer set. TCRdb processed the multiplex PCR reads anew with MiXCR; each CDR3 protein has one entry. This table has roughly 840,000 distinct CDR3 sequences, 38% appearing once. Sequences were obtained from blood. This receptor was obtained from a man aged 18 to 30 with Graves' hyperthyroidism.

This CDR3 is CSASGGRAERWETQYF. The CDR3 region has the DNA TGCAGTGCTAGCGGCGGGAGGGCCGAAAGATGGGAGACCCAGTACTTC. The chain combines TRBV20-1 with TRBJ2-5, with TRBD2 matching 9 bases. This CDR3 spans 16 amino acids. J gave up 5 bases and V 3 bases, and 13 bases lay outside the gene matches. Germline V gene sequence: CDR1 DFQATT, CDR2 SNEGSKA (reference sequence).